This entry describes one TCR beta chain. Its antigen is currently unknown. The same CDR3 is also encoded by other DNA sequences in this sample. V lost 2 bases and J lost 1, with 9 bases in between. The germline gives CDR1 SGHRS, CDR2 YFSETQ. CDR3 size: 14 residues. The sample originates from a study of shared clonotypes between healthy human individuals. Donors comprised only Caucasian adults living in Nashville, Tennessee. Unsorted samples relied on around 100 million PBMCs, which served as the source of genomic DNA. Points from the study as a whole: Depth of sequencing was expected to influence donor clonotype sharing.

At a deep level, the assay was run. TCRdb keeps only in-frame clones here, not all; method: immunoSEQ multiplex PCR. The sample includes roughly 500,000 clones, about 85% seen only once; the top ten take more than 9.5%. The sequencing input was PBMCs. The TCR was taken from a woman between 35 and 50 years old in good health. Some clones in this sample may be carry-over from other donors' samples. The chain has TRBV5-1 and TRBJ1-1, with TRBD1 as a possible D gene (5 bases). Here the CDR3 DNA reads TGCGCCAGCAGCTTAGACAGAGGGAACACTGAAGCTTTCTTT. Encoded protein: CASSLDRGNTEAFF.